The 26 T cell receptor beta chains presented below share a single source sample, sequenced in a study of shared clonotypes between healthy human individuals. Only in-frame clones appear in the TCRdb table, and some are missing; sequencing was by immunoSEQ multiplex PCR. The sample includes 550,000 to 600,000 clones, about 98% seen only once; the top ten take 0.3%. Terminally differentiated effector memory CD45RA+ cells were left out of the naive CD8 fraction, which was CD45RO-negative and positively selected for CCR7. The sequencing input was naive CD8+ T cells sorted from blood. Receptors were obtained from a man aged 25 to 40 in good health.

V usage is TRBV6-4 and J usage is TRBJ2-2; D is uncertain. With 4 bases removed from V and 6 bases from J, the gap between germline ends came to 6 bases. There are 12 residues in the CDR3. Germline values: CDR1 MRHNA, CDR2 SNTAGT. In DNA form, the CDR3 reads TGTGCCAGCAGTGCAGCACCCGGGGAGCTGTTTTTT. It translates to CASSAAPGELFF.

This clone is a singleton in its sample. The rearrangement joins TRBV11-3 to TRBJ2-7; 8 bases match TRBD1. The CDR3 consists of 14 residues. Per the germline V gene, CDR1 is SGHNT and CDR2 is YENEEA. The V gene end was trimmed by 4 bases and the J gene end by 1 base; junction bases not matched to a gene: 3. CDR3 sequence: CASSSRDRSYEQYF. Written as DNA, the CDR3 is TGTGCCAGCAGCTCCCGGGACAGGTCCTACGAGCAGTACTTC.

As regards this clone: At one of its ends the junction is not consistent with the germline gene, which may arise from a read error. The chain is built from TRBV2 and TRBJ1-1; D is uncertain. CDR1 SNHLY and CDR2 FYNNEI come from the germline V gene. The length of the CDR3 is 13 residues. Here the CDR3 DNA reads TGTGCCAGCGGTGAGGGCTTCAACACTGAAGCTTTCTTT. Translating it yields CASGEGFNTEAFF.

V and J are TRBV5-1 and TRBJ1-2; the D is unclear. This CDR3 region has 14 residues. The V and J ends lost 0 bases and 7 bases respectively, with 13 bases between them. Germline V gene sequence: CDR1 SGHRS, CDR2 YFSETQ. Here the CDR3 DNA reads TGCGCCAGCAGCTTGGCCGACCCGGCGGCTGGCTACACCTTC. This sequence encodes CASSLADPAAGYTF.

This chain connects TRBV4-1 to TRBJ1-1; D perhaps matches TRBD1 (5 bases). V lost 7 bases to trimming and J lost 1 base, with 13 bases between them. The CDR3 totals 14 residues. Germline loops: CDR1 MGHRA, CDR2 YSYEKL. The CDR3 spells CASNQGAENTEAFF. Here the CDR3 DNA reads TGCGCCAGCAACCAGGGAGCAGAGAACACTGAAGCTTTCTTT.

The chain is built from TRBV2 and TRBJ2-1; D is tentatively TRBD1 or TRBD2 (7 bases each). The germline V gene encodes CDR1 SNHLY and CDR2 FYNNEI. The CDR3 has 12 amino acids. V shed 8 bases and J shed 9 bases, with 14 bases lying between them. The CDR3 bases are TGTGCCAGCCTCAGGGGGGGTCTTGAGCAGTTCTTC. It encodes CASLRGGLEQFF.

This rearrangement joins TRBV7-9 to TRBJ2-5; 9 positions agree with TRBD2. Trimming took 5 bases from V and 5 from J; bases not matched to a gene: 15. The CDR3 consists of 17 residues. Germline-derived CDR1 and CDR2 are SEHNR and FQNEAQ (reference sequence). CDR3 loop: CASSPSPLGLADETQYF. Here the CDR3 DNA reads TGTGCCAGCAGCCCTTCGCCCCTGGGACTAGCTGACGAGACCCAGTACTTC.

This chain uses TRBV2 with TRBJ2-3, with D possibly called TRBD1 or TRBD2 (5 bases each). CDR1 and CDR2 (germline): SNHLY, FYNNEI. V gave up 8 bases and J gave up 2 bases, with 11 bases separating them. The CDR3 has 13 residues. In nucleotides, the CDR3 is TGTGCCAGCCCGGGGCCGATCACAGATACGCAGTATTTT. Translated, it gives CASPGPITDTQYF.

The J gene is TRBJ2-1, the V gene TRBV10-2; D is ambiguous. V gave up 0 bases and J gave up 6 bases, with 18 bases separating them. There are 17 residues in the CDR3. Germline V lookup: CDR1 WSHSY, CDR2 SAAADI. The CDR3 spells CASSESAGSLRVNEQFF. CDR3 in DNA: TGCGCCAGCAGTGAGTCAGCAGGCAGTTTGAGAGTCAATGAGCAGTTCTTC.

For this clone: Other DNA sequences in the sample encode the same CDR3. This rearrangement joins TRBV6-5 to TRBJ1-5; D is undetermined. Germline V gives CDR1 MNHEY, CDR2 SVGAGI. Deletions cut 5 bases from V and 3 bases from J, with 11 bases between. The CDR3 is made up of 14 amino acids. CDR3 residues: CASSPQGNNQPQHF. In DNA, the CDR3 is TGTGCCAGCAGTCCCCAAGGGAACAATCAGCCCCAGCATTTT.

V and J are TRBV5-1 and TRBJ1-1; D may be TRBD1 (6 bases). Looked up from germline, CDR1 is SGHRS and CDR2 is YFSETQ. V lost 0 bases and J lost 1, with 13 bases in between. The CDR3 sequence is 16 residues long. The CDR3 DNA reads as TGCGCCAGCAGCTTGGCCGAAACAGGGCCGAACACTGAAGCTTTCTTT. Encoded protein: CASSLAETGPNTEAFF.

Only one count was recorded for this clone. The chain combines TRBV7-9 with TRBJ1-3; 8 nucleotides align to TRBD1. The trim removed 5 bases at V and 2 bases at J, leaving 8 bases unmatched. From germline, CDR1 is SEHNR and CDR2 FQNEAQ (reference sequence). This CDR3 comprises 16 residues. Here the CDR3 reads CASSNSRQGPGNTIYF. The CDR3 region has the DNA TGTGCCAGCAGCAATTCCCGACAGGGGCCTGGAAACACCATATATTTT.

The gene calls are TRBV15 and TRBJ1-2; D gene uncertain. Germline assignment: CDR1 LNHNV and CDR2 YYDKDF (reference sequence). This CDR3 is 16 amino acids long. The V gene lost 0 bases and the J gene lost 2 bases, with 13 bases spanning the gap. The CDR3 loop reads CATSRDELNGNYGYTF. CDR3 in DNA: TGTGCCACCAGCAGAGATGAACTCAATGGGAACTATGGCTACACCTTC.

The chain employs TRBV7-2 and TRBJ2-2, with D possibly matching TRBD1 (6 bases). Per germline, CDR1 SGHTA and CDR2 FQGNSA. CDR3 size: 15 residues. V was shortened by 4 bases and J by 4 bases, with 13 bases between the two germline ends. The CDR3 reads CASSYRDTFTGELFF. In nucleotides, the CDR3 is TGTGCCAGCAGCTACCGGGACACCTTCACCGGGGAGCTGTTTTTT.

Note on this clone: The same CDR3 can be traced to other DNA sequences in this sample. The rearrangement uses TRBV25-1 and TRBJ1-1, with D maybe TRBD1 (5 bases). Deletions cut 6 bases from V and 2 bases from J, with 10 bases between. The CDR3 sequence is 13 residues long. Germline V gene sequence: CDR1 MGHDK, CDR2 SYGVNS. Here the CDR3 DNA reads TGTGCCAGCAGCCGGGGCGGTAACACTGAAGCTTTCTTT. It specifies CASSRGGNTEAFF. Full variable domain (rest looked up from reference TRBV25-1 and TRBJ1-1): EADIYQTPRYLVIGTGKKITLECSQTMGHDKMYWYQQDPGMELHLIHYSYGVNSTEKGDLSSESTVSRIRTEHFPLTLESARPSHTSQYLCASSRGGNTEAFFGQGTRLTVV.

This clone was seen just once. This rearrangement joins TRBV7-9 to TRBJ1-2; TRBD1 agrees at 9 bases. Germline loops: CDR1 SEHNR, CDR2 FQNEAQ (reference sequence). Trimming removed 3 bases from V and 1 base from J; junction bases left unmatched: 6. This CDR3 spans 16 amino acids. Here the CDR3 reads CASSFLPDRGNYGYTF. For the CDR3, the DNA is TGTGCCAGCAGCTTTCTTCCGGACAGGGGTAACTATGGCTACACCTTC.

On this clone itself: Additional DNA sequences in this sample encode the identical CDR3. V is TRBV29-1 and J is TRBJ2-5; 10 positions agree with TRBD2. The CDR3 consists of 14 residues. V dropped 1 base and J dropped 5; count of bases not matched to a gene: 4. Germline V gene lookup returns CDR1 SQVTM and CDR2 ANQGSEA. The CDR3 DNA follows: TGCAGCGTTGAAGCTAGCGGGAGTTGGGAGACCCAGTACTTC. It yields the protein CSVEASGSWETQYF.

The V gene is TRBV11-2, the J gene TRBJ2-7, with TRBD2 matching over 12 bases. V lost 4 bases and J lost 4; bases outside the gene matches: 8. Per germline, CDR1 SGHAT and CDR2 FQNNGV. The CDR3 runs to 16 residues. The CDR3 DNA is TGTGCCAGCAGCTCGACTAGCGGGAGTTGGATTTACGAGCAGTACTTC. Amino acids: CASSSTSGSWIYEQYF.

This chain joins TRBV7-6 and TRBJ2-3; no definite D call. This CDR3 has 13 amino acids. V lost 5 bases to trimming and J lost 3 bases, with 9 bases between them. Germline-derived CDR1 and CDR2 are SGHVS and FNYEAQ. The CDR3 DNA sequence: TGTGCCAGCAGCACAAAAAGGACAGATACGCAGTATTTT. Translation gives CASSTKRTDTQYF.

This rearrangement joins TRBV7-3 to TRBJ2-5; weak D call: TRBD1 (7 bases). The CDR3 has 16 residues. Deletions cut 5 bases from V and 4 bases from J, with 20 bases between. In germline, CDR1 is SGHTA, CDR2 FQGTGA. CDR3 sequence (DNA): TGTGCCAGCAGCCCAGGGGGACTGGGGGTGGGAGAGACCCAGTACTTC. It is translated as CASSPGGLGVGETQYF.

This clone was seen only once. The chain links TRBV5-4 to TRBJ2-7; 7 nucleotides align to TRBD1. The CDR3 is 14 amino acids. V lost 3 bases to trimming and J lost 2 bases; unmatched junction nucleotides: 5. Germline V gene data show CDR1 as SGHNT and CDR2 as YYREEE (reference sequence). The CDR3 region is CASSSTGLAYEQYF. CDR3 nucleotide sequence: TGTGCCAGCAGCTCGACAGGGCTGGCCTACGAGCAGTACTTC.

The genes are TRBV6-5 and TRBJ2-7; the D is unclear. The CDR3 totals 13 residues. Trimming took 3 bases from V and 2 from J, leaving 8 bases between them. CDR1 MNHEY and CDR2 SVGAGI come from the germline V gene. This CDR3 reads CASSYHTAYEQYF. CDR3 DNA: TGTGCCAGCAGTTATCACACGGCCTACGAGCAGTACTTC.

The CDR3 loop reads CASSRDRGTTDTQYF. CDR3 sequence (DNA): TGCGCCAGCAGTCGGGACAGGGGAACCACAGATACGCAGTATTTT. This rearrangement joins TRBV4-1 to TRBJ2-3, with TRBD1 matching over 10 bases. The J segment lost 2 bases and the V segment lost 6 bases, leaving 5 bases of the junction unmatched. Germline V gene lookup returns CDR1 MGHRA and CDR2 YSYEKL. The CDR3 runs to 15 residues.

This clone showed up just once. J is TRBJ2-7 and V is TRBV7-9; 9 nucleotides agree with TRBD2. Germline CDR1 and CDR2: SEHNR and FQNEAQ (reference sequence). This CDR3 is built from 13 residues. V lost 4 bases to trimming and J lost 3 bases; unmatched junction nucleotides: 1. The CDR3 bases are TGTGCCAGCAGCTCTAGCGGGAACTACGAGCAGTACTTC. The encoded protein is CASSSSGNYEQYF.

The rearrangement links TRBV15 to TRBJ2-1, with 13 bases aligning to TRBD2. The junction had 8 bases not matched to a gene; V was cut back by 0 bases and J by 9 bases. Germline V gene data show CDR1 as LNHNV and CDR2 as YYDKDF (reference sequence). The CDR3 has 17 residues. DNA of the CDR3: TGTGCCACCAGCAGAGATCTGGGGACTAGCGGGACAGGTGAGCAGTTCTTC. This encodes CATSRDLGTSGTGEQFF.

The CDR3 DNA reads as TGTGCCAGCAGCTTCTCCCGACAGGTTAGCACAGATACGCAGTATTTT. Amino acid sequence: CASSFSRQVSTDTQYF. The rearrangement joins TRBV9 to TRBJ2-3; tentatively, D is TRBD1 (6 bases). Germline CDR1 is SGDLS and CDR2 is YYNGEE. CDR3 length: 16 residues. V lost 4 bases and J 0 bases, leaving 15 bases between the germline ends. Full variable domain (missing parts from reference TRBV9 and TRBJ2-3): DSGVTQTPKHLITATGQRVTLRCSPRSGDLSVYWYQQSLDQGLQFLIQYYNGEERAKGNILERFSAQQFPDLHSELNLSSLELGDSALYFCASSFSRQVSTDTQYFGPGTRLTVL.